This TCR beta chain is from a study of OX40 agonist ivuxolimab in advanced cancers. Regarding the study as a whole: Researchers did not determine the expanded peripheral T cells' antigen specificity.

Comment on this clone: As yet, its antigen is unknown.

Germline values: CDR1 SGHNT, CDR2 YYREEE (reference sequence). The CDR3 consists of 14 residues. Trimming left V 1 base short and J 4 bases short, with 11 bases between. This table comes from immunoSEQ multiplex PCR, and its TCRdb copy is limited to in-frame clones, with some not included. The sample has 90,000 to 120,000 clones, under 95% seen once. Sequenced here: CD4+ or CD8+ T cells sorted from blood, sampled in a trial of the OX40 agonist ivuxolimab. This TCR was recovered from an adult with an advanced solid tumor such as melanoma, head and neck, liver or kidney cancer. The J gene is TRBJ1-2, the V gene TRBV5-4, with D maybe TRBD1 (6 bases). The CDR3: CASSLTGILYGYTF. The CDR3 DNA sequence: TGTGCCAGCAGCTTGACAGGGATTCTCTATGGCTACACCTTC.